This T cell receptor (beta chain) was captured by sequencing in a study of T-cell reconstitution after alpha-beta-depleted transplantation in children. In this sample, this clonotype turned up many times. Its target is unknown. It was with unique molecular identifiers that the TCRbeta library was prepared. In TCRdb, the PCR reads were re-called with MiXCR into one record per CDR3 protein. Of 550,000 to 800,000 distinct CDR3 sequences in the sample, less than 15% were seen once. This CDR3 region has 13 residues. V was trimmed by 10 bases and J by 8 bases, leaving 18 bases between them. Germline lookup yields CDR1 ENHRY and CDR2 SYGVKD. Study-level results: From surviving recipient T cells and thymic progenitors came the high day-60 TCRbeta diversity observed in some patients. T cells produced anew were the main source of T-cell counts and diversity one year after transplant. As was reported, about two months after transplant, alpha-beta T cells came from several hundred expanded graft clones.

This chain uses TRBV10-3 with TRBJ2-1; D unclear. This TCR came from a girl aged 2-10 years with congenital amegakaryocytic thrombocytopenia, due to receive a stem cell transplant. Sequencing used PBMCs, obtained before TCRalphabeta/CD19-depleted stem cell transplant. The CDR3 region is CATLPIGLDEQFF. CDR3 nucleotides: TGTGCCACCCTGCCGATTGGGTTGGATGAGCAGTTCTTC.